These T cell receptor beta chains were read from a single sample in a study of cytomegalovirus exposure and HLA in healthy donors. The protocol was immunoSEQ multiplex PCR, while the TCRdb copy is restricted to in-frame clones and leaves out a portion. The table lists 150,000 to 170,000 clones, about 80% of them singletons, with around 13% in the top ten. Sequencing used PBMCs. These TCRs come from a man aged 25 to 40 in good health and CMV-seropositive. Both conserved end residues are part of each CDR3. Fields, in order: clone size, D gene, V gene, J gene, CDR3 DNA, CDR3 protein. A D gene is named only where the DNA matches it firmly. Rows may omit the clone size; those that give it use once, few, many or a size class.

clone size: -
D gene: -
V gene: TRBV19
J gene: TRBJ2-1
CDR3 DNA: TGTGCCAGTATGGCCCACCGAAATGAGCAGTTCTTC
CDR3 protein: CASMAHRNEQFF

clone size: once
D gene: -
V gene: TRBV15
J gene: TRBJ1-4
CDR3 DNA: TGTGCCACCAGCAGAGGGACTGGATCTAATGAAAAACTGTTTTTT
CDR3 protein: CATSRGTGSNEKLFF

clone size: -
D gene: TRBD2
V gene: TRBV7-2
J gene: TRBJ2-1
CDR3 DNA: TGTGCCAGCAGCTTAAGGCTAGCGGGAAGCAATGAGCAGTTCTTC
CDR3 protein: CASSLRLAGSNEQFF

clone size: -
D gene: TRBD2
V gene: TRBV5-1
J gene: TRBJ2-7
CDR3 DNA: TGCGCCAGCAGCCCCGGGCTAGCGGGAGGAGGCGAGCAGTACTTC
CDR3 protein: CASSPGLAGGGEQYF

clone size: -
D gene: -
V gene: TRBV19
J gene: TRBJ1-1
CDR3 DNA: TGTGCCAGTAGTATACGGGGGGGCGCGGACACTGAAGCTTTCTTT
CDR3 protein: CASSIRGGADTEAFF

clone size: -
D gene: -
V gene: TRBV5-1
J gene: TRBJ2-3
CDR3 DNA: TGCGCCAGCAGCTCGGAAAGGGGAGATACGCAGTATTTT
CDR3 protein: CASSSERGDTQYF

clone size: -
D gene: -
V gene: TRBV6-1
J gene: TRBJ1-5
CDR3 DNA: TGTGCCAGCAGTGAAGCGATGGGAGGTCAGCCCCAGCATTTT
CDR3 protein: CASSEAMGGQPQHF

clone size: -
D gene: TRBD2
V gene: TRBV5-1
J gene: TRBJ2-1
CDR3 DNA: TGCGCCAGCAGCGCCGGGACTAGCGGGAGGGTTGATGAGCAGTTCTTC
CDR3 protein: CASSAGTSGRVDEQFF

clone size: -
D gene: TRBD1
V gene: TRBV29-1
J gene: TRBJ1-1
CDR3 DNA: TGCAGCGCCTCCGGGACAGGGGGCGGCGAAGCTTTCTTT
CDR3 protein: CSASGTGGGEAFF

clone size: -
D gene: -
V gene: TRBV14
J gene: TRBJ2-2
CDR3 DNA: TGTGCCAGCAGCCGTGTCTTGCGAGGCACCGGGGAGCTGTTTTTT
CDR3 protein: CASSRVLRGTGELFF

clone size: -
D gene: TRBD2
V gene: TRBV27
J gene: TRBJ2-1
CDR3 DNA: TGTGCCAGCAGTTTAAGACTAGCCCTTCAAAATGAGCAGTTCTTC
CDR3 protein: CASSLRLALQNEQFF

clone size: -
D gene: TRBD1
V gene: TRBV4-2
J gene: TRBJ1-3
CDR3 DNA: TGTGCCAGCAGCCAAGAAAGGAAGGGACAGGGATCTGGAAACACCATATATTTT
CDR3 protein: CASSQERKGQGSGNTIYF